These 32 T cell receptor beta chains originate from one sample sequenced in a study of OX40 agonist ivuxolimab in advanced cancers. Sequenced by immunoSEQ multiplex PCR; TCRdb stores in-frame clones only, minus some. In the table there are tens of thousands of clones, about 88% of which are singletons. The starting material was CD4+ or CD8+ T cells sorted from blood, obtained in a trial of the OX40 agonist ivuxolimab. These receptor sequences come from an adult with an advanced solid tumor such as melanoma, head and neck, liver or kidney cancer.

In this sample, this clone turned up once. V gene TRBV7-6 combines with J gene TRBJ2-2, with 12 bases lining up with TRBD2. Germline V gives CDR1 SGHVS, CDR2 FNYEAQ. This CDR3 has 19 residues. The J segment lost 3 bases and the V segment lost 5 bases, leaving 13 bases of the junction unmatched. CDR3 coding DNA: TGTGCCAGCAGCCCGAGAGGGGCTAGCGGGGGGGCCGACACCGGGGAGCTGTTTTTT. This translates into CASSPRGASGGADTGELFF.

The chain employs TRBV15 and TRBJ1-1; 10 bases map to TRBD1. Trimming removed 2 bases from V and 1 base from J; junction bases left unmatched: 4. The CDR3 spans 16 residues. Germline V gene data show CDR1 as LNHNV and CDR2 as YYDKDF (reference sequence). CDR3 bases: TGTGCCACCAGCAGAAGATGGGACAGGGGGAACACTGAAGCTTTCTTT. It translates to CATSRRWDRGNTEAFF.

V gene TRBV29-1 combines with J gene TRBJ2-7, with D maybe TRBD2 (7 bases). Trimming cost V 2 bases and J 4 bases, with 9 bases left between them. Germline V lookup: CDR1 SQVTM, CDR2 ANQGSEA. The CDR3 extends over 12 amino acids. For the CDR3, the DNA is TGCAGCGTTGAAAGGGGGGGATACGAGCAGTACTTC. Translating gives CSVERGGYEQYF.

The rearrangement joins TRBV28 to TRBJ2-2; TRBD1 matches at 7 bases. Trimming removed 7 bases from V and 0 bases from J; junction bases left unmatched: 2. Per germline, CDR1 MDHEN and CDR2 SYDVKM. The CDR3 totals 14 residues. The CDR3 loop reads CASNRGTNTGELFF. Written as DNA, the CDR3 is TGTGCCAGCAACAGGGGTACGAACACCGGGGAGCTGTTTTTT. Combining the CDR3 with reference TRBV28 and TRBJ2-2 gives the whole variable domain DVKVTQSSRYLVKRTGEKVFLECVQDMDHENMFWYRQDPGLGLRLIYFSYDVKMKEKGDIPEGYSVSREKKERFSLILESASTNQTSMYLCASNRGTNTGELFFGEGSRLTVL.

This chain joins TRBV12-5 and TRBJ1-5; no definite D call. The CDR3 extends over 13 amino acids. V lost 2 bases, J lost 3 bases, and 5 bases lay in between. Looked up from germline, CDR1 is LGHNT and CDR2 is FRNRAP. CDR3 residues: CASGLTFNQPQHF. CDR3 DNA: TGTGCTAGTGGTTTGACGTTCAATCAGCCCCAGCATTTT.

The chain employs TRBV5-1 and TRBJ2-1; D possibly corresponds to TRBD1 (8 bases). Germline CDR1 SGHRS, CDR2 YFSETQ. The CDR3 contains 17 residues. The V end lost 3 bases, the J end lost 8 bases, and 24 bases lay between the germline ends. The DNA of the CDR3 is TGCGCCAGCAGCTGGGCCCAGGGGGCCGGGGGGATAGATGAGCAGTTCTTC. Its translation is CASSWAQGAGGIDEQFF.

This clone occurred once. The rearrangement links TRBV6-4 to TRBJ2-3; 10 nucleotides match TRBD2. CDR1 and CDR2 from the germline V gene are MRHNA and SNTAGT. This CDR3 has 17 residues. V shed 2 bases and J 0 bases; nucleotides not matched to a gene: 5. CDR3 in amino acids: CASSDGTSGASTDTQYF. CDR3 DNA sequence: TGTGCCAGCAGTGACGGAACTAGCGGGGCTAGCACAGATACGCAGTATTTT.

The chain is built from TRBV5-4 and TRBJ2-1; D gene unclear. The germline V gene has CDR1 SGHNT and CDR2 YYREEE (reference sequence). V was clipped by 2 bases and J by 8 bases, with 14 bases between them. This CDR3 is 14 amino acids long. The CDR3 DNA is TGTGCCAGCAGCTTCAATGTGCCGATCGATGAGCAGTTCTTC. Its protein product is CASSFNVPIDEQFF. The full variable domain, with the rest looked up from reference TRBV5-4 and TRBJ2-1, is ETGVTQSPTHLIKTRGQQVTLRCSSQSGHNTVSWYQQALGQGPQFIFQYYREEENGRGNFPPRFSGLQFPNYSSELNVNALELDDSALYLCASSFNVPIDEQFFGPGTRLTVL.

This clone was seen just once. The chain couples TRBV19 to TRBJ1-5; 9 nucleotides align to TRBD1. The J segment lost 3 bases and the V segment lost 2 bases, leaving 5 bases of the junction unmatched. CDR1 LNHDA and CDR2 SQIVND come from the germline V gene (reference sequence). The CDR3 has 16 residues. In DNA form, the CDR3 reads TGTGCCAGTAGTATATTGGGACAGGGCGCCAATCAGCCCCAGCATTTT. Protein product: CASSILGQGANQPQHF.

The V gene is TRBV18, the J gene TRBJ1-5; 8 bases agree with TRBD1. This CDR3 region has 19 residues. Trimming removed 2 bases from V and 6 bases from J; junction bases left unmatched: 18. Germline-derived CDR1 and CDR2 are KGHSH and LQKENI. In DNA form, the CDR3 reads TGTGCCAGCTCACCATCATCTTGGGCAGGGGGCGTCGGGGGTCAGCCCCAGCATTTT. It yields the protein CASSPSSWAGGVGGQPQHF. The variable domain in full, with the rest retrieved from reference TRBV18 and TRBJ1-5, is NAGVMQNPRHLVRRRGQEARLRCSPMKGHSHVYWYRQLPEEGLKFMVYLQKENIIDESGMPKERFSAEFPKEGPSILRIQQVVRGDSAAYFCASSPSSWAGGVGGQPQHFGDGTRLSIL.

This clone occurred once. This sequence joins TRBV6-5 and TRBJ1-4; TRBD1 might be the D (6 bases). The CDR3 loop spans 15 amino acids. V was pared by 6 bases and J by 7 bases, with 18 bases between. CDR1 is MNHEY, CDR2 SVGAGI, per germline. CDR3 protein: CASRRSGGWGEKLFF. CDR3 nucleotides: TGTGCCAGCAGAAGGTCCGGGGGCTGGGGTGAAAAACTGTTTTTT.

The V call is TRBV10-3, the J call TRBJ1-1; no clear D gene. V lost 0 bases and J lost 6, with 14 bases in between. This CDR3 comprises 15 residues. Germline V gene sequence: CDR1 ENHRY, CDR2 SYGVKD. CDR3 DNA: TGTGCCATCAGTGAGTCGGAGGGAGGAGGTCCTGAAGCTTTCTTT. It is translated as CAISESEGGGPEAFF.

This chain links TRBV6-6 with TRBJ2-3; D tentatively reads TRBD1 or TRBD2 (6 bases each). The CDR3 is 13 amino acids. The V gene's germline CDR1 is MNHNY and CDR2 SVGAGI (reference sequence). Trimming cost V 8 bases and J 4 bases, with 13 bases left between them. CDR3 bases: TGTGCCAGCGGTGGGGGGCGGGCAGATACGCAGTATTTT. Its protein is CASGGGRADTQYF.

This chain links TRBV7-3 with TRBJ2-6; D unclear. The CDR3 consists of 16 residues. From germline, CDR1 is SGHTA and CDR2 FQGTGA. V lost 2 bases and J 0 bases, leaving 8 bases between the germline ends. CDR3 in amino acids: CASSLGGSSGANVLTF. CDR3 nucleotide sequence: TGTGCCAGCAGCTTAGGTGGCAGCTCTGGGGCCAACGTCCTGACTTTC.

V gene TRBV28 combines with J gene TRBJ1-3; 8 bases map to TRBD1. The trim removed 7 bases at V and 0 bases at J, leaving 11 bases unmatched. CDR1 and CDR2 (germline): MDHEN, SYDVKM. The CDR3 has 17 amino acids. The CDR3 nucleotides read TGTGCCAGCAAGGCAGGGGGCCTGGGGAGCTCTGGAAACACCATATATTTT. Translation: CASKAGGLGSSGNTIYF.

This chain joins TRBV19 and TRBJ1-2, with 9 bases lining up with TRBD1. The CDR3 extends over 15 amino acids. V dropped 5 bases and J dropped 7; count of bases not matched to a gene: 11. The germline V gene encodes CDR1 LNHDA and CDR2 SQIVND (reference sequence). CDR3 residues: CASSSTGTGTTGYTF. The CDR3 nucleotides are TGTGCCAGTAGTTCTACCGGGACAGGGACGACTGGCTACACCTTC.

The CDR3 nucleotides read TGTGCCTGGAGTACTCGACAGGGGGGTGAAACTGAAGCTTTCTTT. Translating gives CAWSTRQGGETEAFF. The chain combines TRBV30 with TRBJ1-1; the match to TRBD1 covers 9 bases. Germline-derived CDR1 and CDR2 are GTSNPN and SVGIG (reference sequence). Trimming took 2 bases from V and 5 from J; bases not matched to a gene: 9. The length of the CDR3 is 15 residues.

The rearrangement joins TRBV9 to TRBJ2-7, with D tentatively TRBD1 or TRBD2 (6 bases each). V shed 0 bases and J shed 3 bases, with 19 bases lying between them. Germline V gene data show CDR1 as SGDLS and CDR2 as YYNGEE. The CDR3 is 17 residues long. CDR3 sequence (DNA): TGTGCCAGCAGCGTAGGCATAGAGGGGGGTGGCGGCTACGAGCAGTACTTC. It codes for CASSVGIEGGGGYEQYF.

This clone came up many times. The chain is built from TRBV4-1 and TRBJ2-4, with 13 positions matching TRBD2. The germline CDR1 and CDR2 sequences are MGHRA and YSYEKL. This CDR3 region has 19 residues. V shed 1 base, J shed 4 bases, and the junction held 10 bases outside the gene matches. The CDR3 DNA sequence: TGCGCCAGCAGCCAAGGTCTACTAGCGGGGGGGCCTTCAAAAAACATTCAGTACTTC. Amino acids: CASSQGLLAGGPSKNIQYF.

The CDR3, as DNA: TGTGCCAGGACGACTAGTGATGCAGAAAGCTCCTACAATGAGCAGTTCTTC. It codes for CARTTSDAESSYNEQFF. This chain joins TRBV2 and TRBJ2-1; TRBD2 is a possible D gene (6 bases). CDR1 and CDR2 from the germline V gene are SNHLY and FYNNEI. This CDR3 has 17 amino acids. The germline V and J ends were trimmed by 9 bases and 0 bases, with 21 bases remaining between them.

V is TRBV5-1 and J is TRBJ2-1, with 13 positions matching TRBD2. CDR1 and CDR2 from the germline V gene are SGHRS and YFSETQ. This CDR3 contains 16 residues. V shed 4 bases and J 2 bases; nucleotides not matched to a gene: 3. The CDR3 sequence: CASSITSGGAYNEQFF. CDR3 bases: TGCGCCAGCAGCATTACTAGCGGGGGGGCCTACAATGAGCAGTTCTTC.

V is TRBV5-1 and J is TRBJ2-7, with D perhaps given as TRBD1 or TRBD2 (6 bases each). Trimming shortened V by 2 bases and J by 3 bases, and 9 bases separated the two germline ends. The CDR3 has 13 residues. Germline V gene lookup returns CDR1 SGHRS and CDR2 YFSETQ. The CDR3, as DNA: TGCGCCAGCAGCTTAGGGGGGCACTACGAGCAGTACTTC. Protein: CASSLGGHYEQYF.

In this sample, this clone turned up a few times. Other DNA sequences in this sample translate to the same CDR3. This sequence joins TRBV4-3 and TRBJ1-2; D ambiguous. The germline V gene has CDR1 LGHNA and CDR2 YSLEER. The CDR3 consists of 13 residues. V was clipped by 0 bases and J by 4 bases, with 6 bases between them. The CDR3 is CASSQEAGYGYTF. In DNA form, the CDR3 reads TGCGCCAGCAGCCAAGAGGCAGGCTATGGCTACACCTTC.

The J gene is TRBJ1-1, the V gene TRBV11-3; no firm D call. The CDR3 is 13 residues long. Germline V gene lookup returns CDR1 SGHNT and CDR2 YENEEA. With 5 bases removed from V and 4 bases from J, the gap between germline ends came to 11 bases. In DNA form, the CDR3 reads TGTGCCAGCAGCCCAGACCGGACCACTGAAGCTTTCTTT. It yields the protein CASSPDRTTEAFF.

Turning to this clone: Other DNA sequences in this specimen translate into the identical CDR3. The rearrangement joins TRBV7-2 to TRBJ2-3; TRBD2 aligns across 8 bases. The trim removed 1 base at V and 3 bases at J, leaving 0 bases unmatched. Germline lookup yields CDR1 SGHTA and CDR2 FQGNSA. CDR3 length: 14 residues. The CDR3 sequence is CASSLVAGTDTQYF. The CDR3 bases are TGTGCCAGCAGCTTAGTAGCGGGGACAGATACGCAGTATTTT.

The CDR3: CATSTTRGADTQYF. The CDR3, as DNA: TGTGCCACCAGCACAACCCGGGGGGCTGATACGCAGTATTTT. This sequence joins TRBV15 and TRBJ2-3, with D perhaps TRBD2 (7 bases). CDR3 size: 14 residues. Trimming pared 4 bases from V and 6 bases from J, leaving 14 bases between. Germline V gene sequence: CDR1 LNHNV, CDR2 YYDKDF (reference sequence).

This chain uses TRBV15 with TRBJ2-5; D assignment may be TRBD1 or TRBD2 (5 bases each). Germline values: CDR1 LNHNV, CDR2 YYDKDF (reference sequence). Deletions cut 1 base from V and 1 base from J, with 10 bases between. The CDR3 runs 15 residues. The CDR3 DNA reads TGTGCCACCAGCAGAGGGGGTGGGGGCCAAGAGACCCAGTACTTC. It is translated as CATSRGGGGQETQYF.

CDR3 in amino acids: CARSLAGFTEAFF. The CDR3 DNA is TGTGCCAGAAGCTTGGCGGGGTTCACTGAAGCTTTCTTT. The chain recombines TRBV5-3 with TRBJ1-1, with D unclear. TRBV5-3 is reported as an ORF; its role is uncertain. The V end lost 0 bases, the J end lost 4 bases, and 7 bases lay between the germline ends. The CDR3 covers 13 residues.

V gene TRBV19 combines with J gene TRBJ1-1, with 8 positions matching TRBD1. Germline values: CDR1 LNHDA, CDR2 SQIVND (reference sequence). J was trimmed by 7 bases and V by 3 bases; bases with no gene match: 13. This CDR3 is 16 amino acids long. This CDR3 is CASSIGQGWRDLEAFF. CDR3 coding DNA: TGTGCCAGTAGTATTGGACAGGGCTGGAGGGACCTTGAAGCTTTCTTT.

The table lists this clone with a few counts. The V gene is TRBV4-1, the J gene TRBJ1-1, with D possibly TRBD1 on 5 matching bases. The CDR3 totals 14 residues. The germline CDR1 and CDR2 sequences are MGHRA and YSYEKL. Between the trimmed V and J ends, which lost 0 bases and 4 bases, there was a span of 9 bases. The CDR3 nucleotides are TGCGCCAGCAGCCAAGACAGGGTAGTCACTGAAGCTTTCTTT. It specifies CASSQDRVVTEAFF.

This clone was counted a single time. This chain connects TRBV7-2 to TRBJ1-1, with D perhaps matching TRBD1 (5 bases). Germline V gene data show CDR1 as SGHTA and CDR2 as FQGNSA. The germline V and J ends were trimmed by 2 bases and 2 bases, with 9 bases remaining between them. The CDR3 runs to 14 residues. The CDR3: CASSLYQGNTEAFF. CDR3 bases: TGTGCCAGCAGCTTATATCAGGGAAACACTGAAGCTTTCTTT.

The rearrangement links TRBV29-1 to TRBJ1-1; unclear D gene. Trimming took off 0 bases at V and 7 bases at J, with 9 bases between the two ends. The CDR3 has 12 amino acids. Germline V lookup: CDR1 SQVTM, CDR2 ANQGSEA. This CDR3 is CSVEETRGEAFF. The CDR3 bases are TGCAGCGTTGAAGAGACCCGGGGTGAAGCTTTCTTT.